These 7 T cell receptor beta chains originate from one sample sequenced in a study of OX40 agonist ivuxolimab in advanced cancers. TCRdb keeps only in-frame clones here, not all; method: immunoSEQ multiplex PCR. Of about 76,000 clones detected, about 80% appear once; the ten largest clones hold roughly 7%. Sequences were derived from CD4+ or CD8+ T cells sorted from blood, sampled in a trial of the OX40 agonist ivuxolimab. The receptors originated from an adult with an advanced solid tumor such as melanoma, head and neck, liver or kidney cancer.

The genes are TRBV18 and TRBJ1-2, with D perhaps TRBD1 (5 bases). Germline-derived CDR1 and CDR2 are KGHSH and LQKENI. The CDR3 has 15 amino acids. V shed 6 bases and J shed 8 bases, with 22 bases lying between them. CDR3 in DNA: TGTGCCAGCTCCAAGGGGATCGGAGTCGAAGGGGGCTACACCTTC. Its translation: CASSKGIGVEGGYTF.

This clone was recorded a few times. This sequence joins TRBV10-1 and TRBJ1-5, with 7 bases lining up with TRBD1. The CDR3 length is 15 residues. Looked up from germline, CDR1 is WNHNN and CDR2 is SYGVQD (reference sequence). V was clipped by 6 bases and J by 2 bases; unmatched bases: 7. CDR3 amino acids: CASSEDRVRNQPQHF. The CDR3 nucleotides read TGCGCCAGCAGCGAAGACAGGGTACGCAATCAGCCCCAGCATTTT.

This sequence joins TRBV25-1 and TRBJ1-2, with no clear D. CDR1 MGHDK and CDR2 SYGVNS come from the germline V gene. This CDR3 has 13 amino acids. Trimming shortened V by 3 bases and J by 2 bases, and 7 bases separated the two germline ends. The CDR3 loop reads CASSEDGNYGYTF. The CDR3 nucleotides are TGTGCCAGCAGTGAGGACGGCAACTATGGCTACACCTTC.

The V and J genes are TRBV7-2 and TRBJ2-2, with D possibly matching TRBD2 (6 bases). V gave up 5 bases and J gave up 1 base, with 11 bases separating them. The CDR3 is 15 residues long. Germline CDR1 and CDR2: SGHTA and FQGNSA. The CDR3 region has the DNA TGTGCCAGCAGCCCCATGGGGGGGAACACCGGGGAGCTGTTTTTT. This codes for CASSPMGGNTGELFF.

This clone is medium-sized. The genes are TRBV14 and TRBJ1-3; 8 nucleotides line up with TRBD1. Trimming took 8 bases from V and 2 from J; bases not matched to a gene: 2. Germline V gene lookup returns CDR1 SGHDN and CDR2 FVKESK. The CDR3 extends over 13 amino acids. CDR3 in DNA: TGTGCCAGCGGGACAGGTCCTGGAAACACCATATATTTT. This sequence encodes CASGTGPGNTIYF.

The chain recombines TRBV5-1 with TRBJ1-5, with 9 bases lining up with TRBD1. With 0 bases clipped from V and 3 bases from J, the junction kept 7 bases outside the gene matches. The CDR3 length is 17 residues. The germline CDR1 and CDR2 sequences are SGHRS and YFSETQ. Here the CDR3 reads CASSLVVRDRVNQPQHF. In DNA form, the CDR3 reads TGCGCCAGCAGCTTGGTAGTTAGGGACAGGGTCAATCAGCCCCAGCATTTT.

The chain joins TRBV6-6 to TRBJ1-5; D remains unclear. CDR1 and CDR2 from the germline V gene are MNHNY and SVGAGI (reference sequence). Trimming stripped 0 bases from V and 3 bases from J, with 3 bases between. The CDR3 sequence is 13 residues long. This chain's CDR3 is CASSYSNNQPQHF. Here the CDR3 DNA reads TGTGCCAGCAGTTACTCGAACAATCAGCCCCAGCATTTT.